This T cell receptor beta chain was recorded in a study of human T cells and chemical hapten exposure (dated by TCRdb to 2020 to 2022). Notes on the research overall: For sensitization, 2% DPC in acetone was applied to an approximately 2 cm by approximately 2 cm area of upper inner arm skin. Throughout the study period of about 22 weeks, patients also received therapeutic DPC doses to the scalp every week. Patch tests used Finn chambers with 0.01% DPC on the upper back, scored after 6 days by International Contact Dermatitis Research Group standards. Alopecia areata with under or over 50% scalp involvement, alopecia totalis and alopecia universalis were represented in the patient cohort, which was mostly female. Libraries were pooled for sequencing, and per-sample TCR yields varied mainly because of small differences in library volumes within the pool. The study tracked peripheral blood TCR repertoire changes in vivo during primary and secondary sensitization to the hapten diphenylcyclopropenone (DPC) in alopecia patients. Patient blood was sampled pre-sensitization (week 0) and at 2, 6 and about 24 weeks after DPC sensitization. Approximately 28 alopecia patients gave blood for TCR sequencing at one to four time points (pre-sensitization, 2, 6 and 24 weeks).

This specimen's time point label, interpreted: pre-sensitization, week 0. The sample's treatment or condition label is to be understood as: therapeutic diphenylcyclopropenone sensitization with weekly scalp DPC. At every patch-test visit, the blood draw took place before the patch test was put on. To be eligible, patients had to be aged 18 to 70, diagnosed with alopecia and judged suitable for DPC therapy, while pregnant patients were excluded. Total RNA was extracted from unfractionated whole blood that had been collected in Tempus Blood RNA tubes. Findings and caveats that apply to the study as a whole: The number of PT1 expanded TCRs positively correlated with patch test score, significant at thresholds 8, 16 and 32 but not 4. Significantly more large CDR3 similarity clusters were formed by expanded TCRs than by pre-sensitization or healthy control sets, consistent with antigen-driven responses. No change with DPC sensitization was found in the number of TCRs above 1 in 1000 frequency, and no evidence of global repertoire structure alterations was found. Because all patients had alopecia, a presumed autoimmune disease, the immune response of the patients might differ from that of healthy individuals. Repeated subsampling changed both the strength of the expansion versus patch-test correlation and the threshold at which the correlation became significant.

The CDR3 measures 15 amino acids from cysteine to phenylalanine. Of all the DNA, just the CDR3 is kept, 45 bases in frame from base 1. For CDR1 and CDR2, the germline V gene lists MDHEN and SYDVKM. From V the trimming removes 3 bases and from J it removes 5 bases, while the gene matches leave 5 bases of the junction unaccounted for. Library construction relied on RACE. TCRdb lists the instrument as NextSeq 500. Library preparation attached unique molecular identifiers to individual cDNA molecules for quantitative, reproducible TCR counting. Both TCR alpha and TCR beta chains were sequenced from each blood RNA sample. The study's processing was this. A median of about 100,000 TCRs per sample was observed, with a range of about 23,224 to 690,600. V, J and CDR3 annotation of the TCR reads was performed with the Decombinator software suite. To make PS versus PT1 abundance plots, every sample was subsampled to the same number of TCRs (28,000). TCRs were defined as expanded if absent before sensitization and observed at least eight times at the 2-week time point. In-frame beta chains were kept once TCRdb had trimmed the public reads at Q25 with fastp and called clones with MiXCR. Rows are combined by CDR3 protein, so each entry shows the most common genes and DNA. The V and J calls here are based on TCRdb, not the publication. In this sample the table shows 240,000 or so distinct CDR3 sequences, 7.5% to 9% of which occur a single time. 2% to 3% of the sample rests with the top ten.

In the case of this clonotype: Its antigen has not been determined. One base away there is no much larger clone; base qualities are not given.

This clonotype was sampled from a woman between 40 and 55 years old with alopecia areata. Some clones in this sample may be carry-over from other donors' samples. The source material was whole blood, sampled in connection with sensitization to the hapten diphenylcyclopropenone (DPC). Recombination joined TRBV28 with TRBJ2-7; 12 central nucleotides agree with TRBD2. The CDR3 region: CASSFSSGRVDEQYF. The DNA is TGTGCCAGCAGTTTTTCTAGCGGGAGGGTCGACGAGCAGTACTTC.